This TCR beta chain was documented in a study of blood T cell repertoires in COVID-19. Germline CDR1 reads SGHRS; CDR2 reads YFSETQ. The length of the CDR3 is 16 residues. V lost 4 bases to trimming and J lost 3 bases; unmatched junction nucleotides: 13. The protocol was immunoSEQ multiplex PCR, while the TCRdb copy is restricted to in-frame clones and leaves out a portion. This table holds fewer than 350,000 clones, 85% to 90% found once. Sequences were obtained from PBMCs or T cells enriched from blood (not recorded which). This sequence was found in a woman aged 25 to 39 who had been exposed to COVID-19. J is TRBJ2-7 and V is TRBV5-1; TRBD2 aligns across 7 bases. The CDR3 DNA reads as TGCGCCAGCAGCCTCTTGGGGGAGGGCCGGGGCTACGAGCAGTACTTC. As protein: CASSLLGEGRGYEQYF.